The text below deals with one T cell receptor (beta chain). Per germline, CDR1 SGHVS and CDR2 FQNEAQ. This CDR3 has 12 residues. V shed 5 bases and J shed 4 bases, with 8 bases lying between them. These data come from a study of blood T cell repertoires in COVID-19. Study-wide background: Samples taken during acute and convalescent COVID-19 were collected in the United States, Italy and Spain. T cells, B-cell-depleted T cells, or PBMCs provided the cDNA or gDNA that served as material.

Authors' methods: The authors estimated nucleated cell counts from reference gene primer amplification. The method was immunoSEQ multiplex PCR; TCRdb's version includes in-frame clones alone and lacks a portion of them. That table furnishes V, J and clone size, whereas the DNA furnished D and trimming. The data contain roughly 35,000 clones, around 73% of them singletons. The origin of this receptor is a man older than 75 with acute or convalescent COVID-19. Sample: peripheral blood. The chain recombines TRBV7-8 with TRBJ1-2, with D unresolved. CDR3 nucleotides: TGTGCCAGCAGCCAAGGACTCTATGGCTACACCTTC. Protein: CASSQGLYGYTF.